Listed below are T cell receptor beta chains from one sample, sequenced in a study of Tregs in tolerant kidney transplant recipients. Profiling relied on immunoSEQ multiplex PCR, and the TCRdb table lists in-frame clones only, not all of them. The data hold 85,000 to 90,000 clones, with more than 90% observed a single time. Input material: CD8+ T cells from blood. These TCRs come from a human donor in good health. Each CDR3 is given with its conserved first and last residue. A D gene is named only where the DNA matches it firmly. Expanded clones are given a class, and other clones once, few, many or no size at all.

abundance: -
d_gene: -
v_gene: TRBV4-1
j_gene: TRBJ2-1
CDR3nt: TGCGCCAGCAGCCAAGATCGGCAGGACACGGGATCTAAGGAGCAGTTCTTC
CDR3aa: CASSQDRQDTGSKEQFF

abundance: once
d_gene: -
v_gene: TRBV2
j_gene: TRBJ2-7
CDR3nt: TGTGCCAGCTTGAGAGGCTACGAGCAGTACTTC
CDR3aa: CASLRGYEQYF

abundance: -
d_gene: -
v_gene: TRBV5-1
j_gene: TRBJ2-7
CDR3nt: TGCGCCAGCACACAGGCGGGCTCCTACGAGCAGTACTTC
CDR3aa: CASTQAGSYEQYF

abundance: -
d_gene: -
v_gene: TRBV19
j_gene: TRBJ2-1
CDR3nt: TGTGCCAGTAGAATCTCGGGAGTGGGCTACAATGAGCAGTTCTTC
CDR3aa: CASRISGVGYNEQFF

abundance: -
d_gene: TRBD1
v_gene: TRBV30
j_gene: TRBJ1-4
CDR3nt: TGTGCCTGGAGTGTTCCCCGACAGGGCCATCTGAGGGAAAAACTGTTTTTT
CDR3aa: CAWSVPRQGHLREKLFF

abundance: -
d_gene: TRBD2
v_gene: TRBV18
j_gene: TRBJ2-7
CDR3nt: TGTGCCAGCTCACCCTGGACTAGTCGTACCTACGAGCAGTACTTC
CDR3aa: CASSPWTSRTYEQYF

abundance: -
d_gene: -
v_gene: TRBV6-5
j_gene: TRBJ2-7
CDR3nt: TGTGCCAGCAGTTACTCGATGGGCTTGACAGCCTACGAGCAGTACTTC
CDR3aa: CASSYSMGLTAYEQYF

abundance: -
d_gene: -
v_gene: TRBV7-2
j_gene: TRBJ2-7
CDR3nt: TGTGCCAGCAGCCCCGACTCCTCCTACGAGCAGTACTTC
CDR3aa: CASSPDSSYEQYF

abundance: -
d_gene: -
v_gene: TRBV5-8
j_gene: TRBJ1-3
CDR3nt: TGTGCCAGCAGCTTGAGGCCCCAGGGATTTGGAAACACCATATATTTT
CDR3aa: CASSLRPQGFGNTIYF

abundance: -
d_gene: -
v_gene: TRBV4-1
j_gene: TRBJ2-1
CDR3nt: TGCGCCAGCAGCCATGACCCTCACGGGGGTTACAATGAGCAGTTCTTC
CDR3aa: CASSHDPHGGYNEQFF

abundance: -
d_gene: -
v_gene: TRBV7-8
j_gene: TRBJ2-3
CDR3nt: TGTGCCAGCAGCTCGCGACTAGTCTCCGGTCCCACAGATACGCAGTATTTT
CDR3aa: CASSSRLVSGPTDTQYF

abundance: -
d_gene: TRBD1
v_gene: TRBV7-9
j_gene: TRBJ1-2
CDR3nt: TGTGCCAGCAGCTCACAGGGGATTCATGGCTACACCTTC
CDR3aa: CASSSQGIHGYTF

abundance: once
d_gene: TRBD1
v_gene: TRBV27
j_gene: TRBJ2-7
CDR3nt: TGTGCCAGCAGTCCTCTGACAGGGAACTCCTACGAGCAGTACTTC
CDR3aa: CASSPLTGNSYEQYF

abundance: -
d_gene: TRBD2
v_gene: TRBV5-4
j_gene: TRBJ2-2
CDR3nt: TGTGCCAGCACCCGAGGGCGGGAGAGCAACACCGGGGAGCTGTTTTTT
CDR3aa: CASTRGRESNTGELFF

abundance: -
d_gene: TRBD1
v_gene: TRBV29-1
j_gene: TRBJ2-7
CDR3nt: TGCAGCGTTCTTGGGACAGGATCCTACGAGCAGTACTTC
CDR3aa: CSVLGTGSYEQYF

abundance: -
d_gene: TRBD2
v_gene: TRBV10-2
j_gene: TRBJ2-1
CDR3nt: TGCGCCAGCAGTATGGGACTAGCGGGAGGGCCCCCCTACAATGAGCAGTTCTTC
CDR3aa: CASSMGLAGGPPYNEQFF